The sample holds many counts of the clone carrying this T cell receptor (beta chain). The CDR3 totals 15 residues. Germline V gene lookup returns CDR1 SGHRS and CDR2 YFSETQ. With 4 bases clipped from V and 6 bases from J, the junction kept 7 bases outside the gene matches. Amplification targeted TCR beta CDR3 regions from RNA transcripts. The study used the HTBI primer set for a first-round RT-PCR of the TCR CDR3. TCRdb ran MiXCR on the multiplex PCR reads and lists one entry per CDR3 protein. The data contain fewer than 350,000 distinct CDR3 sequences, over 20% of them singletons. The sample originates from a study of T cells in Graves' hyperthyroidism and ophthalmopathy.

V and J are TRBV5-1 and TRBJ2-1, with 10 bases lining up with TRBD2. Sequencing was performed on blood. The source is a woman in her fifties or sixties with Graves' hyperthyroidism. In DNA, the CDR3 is TGCGCCAGCAGCCCCGGGGTAGCGGGGGGCAATGAGCAGTTCTTC. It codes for CASSPGVAGGNEQFF.